Described below is a single TCR beta chain sequence and its context. Its specificity is not known. Profiled with immunoSEQ multiplex PCR; TCRdb holds only in-frame clones, not every one. Altogether fewer than 90,000 clones are present, 94% being singletons, with the ten largest covering approximately 0.2%. The germline CDR1 and CDR2 sequences are SEHNR and FQNEAQ (reference sequence). This CDR3 contains 14 residues. Trimming removed 1 base at V and 1 base at J, with 7 bases between. This specimen belongs to a study of graft-versus-host responses after intestinal transplantation. The TCR was taken from a human donor who was the organ donor for an intestinal transplant. This chain joins TRBV7-9 and TRBJ1-1; a weak D match, TRBD1 (6 bases). Specimen: unstimulated CD4+ T cells sorted from spleen or lymph node cells, collected before transplant. The CDR3 region is CASSLGQANTEAFF. DNA for the CDR3: TGTGCCAGCAGCTTAGGACAGGCGAACACTGAAGCTTTCTTT.